This TCR beta chain was sequenced for a study of regulatory dendritic cells for organ transplantation (dated by TCRdb to 2015 to 2018). At the level of the whole study: The TCRbeta repertoires of sorted naive and memory CD4+ and CD8+ T cells were sequenced before and after allostimulation with regulatory or mature dendritic cells.

Multiplexed two-step PCR with Vbeta-specific forward primers and Jbeta-specific reverse primers was used to amplify TCRbeta CDR3 regions. Through the immunoSEQ service, the TCRbeta libraries were run on an Illumina instrument for sequencing. Per the source publication's procedure: V, D and J genes were assigned using IMGT annotation, and counts were corrected for multiplex PCR bias using synthetic CDR3 analogues. In the immunoSEQ Analyzer, repertoire clonality was calculated as one minus normalized Shannon entropy. Fisher's exact test with Benjamini-Hochberg false discovery rate control was used to define clonal expansion, with two-tailed P<0.01. Here the immuneACCESS table is served through TCRdb, limited to in-frame sequences with V and J called. Missing clones are a known gap in these copies; in checked studies unresolved V genes cover under half, and the rest lacks a known reason. V, J and clone size reflect that table, while D and trimming were determined from the DNA. Across this sample there are just under 30,000 clones, with about 80% seen only once. The ten largest clonotypes hold 2.2% of the sample.

FACS was used to sort naive T cells as CD45RA+ cells and memory T cells as CD45RO+ CD4+ or CD8+ cells. T cells for TCR sequencing came from a couple of healthy control subjects. Sorted T cell subsets that were not stimulated were used as baseline controls for the mixed lymphocyte reactions. Genomic DNA was extracted with the Qiagen DNeasy Blood & Tissue Kit. About this clone itself: Which antigen it targets is not known. It has no much larger one-base neighbor in the sample; base qualities were not kept.

CDR1 and CDR2, looked up from the germline V gene, are LGHNT and FRNRAP. Reading from cysteine to phenylalanine, the CDR3 counts 12 amino acids. CDR3 DNA only is kept here, 36 bases in frame from base 1. V gives up 10 bases and J gives up 4 bases, and the segment between their germline ends measures 10 bases. General findings and caveats noted by the study authors: Naive CD4+ and CD8+ T cells showed highly diverse repertoires, whereas memory cells were less diverse and memory CD8+ cells were the most oligoclonal. Expansion of memory CD8+ clones was induced by allostimulation in both subjects, but more limited expansion appeared to be induced by regulatory dendritic cells than by mature dendritic cells. Among the resting subsets, the most alloreactive TCR clonotypes were found in memory CD8+ T cells. Sequencing was done in only a couple of subjects, and the authors reported considerable heterogeneity between individuals in the alloreactive memory CD8+ T cell pool.

This receptor chain uses TRBV12-5 and TRBJ1-4, with the D gene uncertain. The receptor was derived from a human donor in good health. Material for sequencing was memory CD4+ T cells from blood. The cell subset or site label on this specimen signifies: CD45RO+ memory T cells. The CDR3 corresponds to CATGWGNEKLFF. The nucleotide sequence reads as follows: TGTGCTACTGGGTGGGGTAATGAAAAACTGTTTTTT.